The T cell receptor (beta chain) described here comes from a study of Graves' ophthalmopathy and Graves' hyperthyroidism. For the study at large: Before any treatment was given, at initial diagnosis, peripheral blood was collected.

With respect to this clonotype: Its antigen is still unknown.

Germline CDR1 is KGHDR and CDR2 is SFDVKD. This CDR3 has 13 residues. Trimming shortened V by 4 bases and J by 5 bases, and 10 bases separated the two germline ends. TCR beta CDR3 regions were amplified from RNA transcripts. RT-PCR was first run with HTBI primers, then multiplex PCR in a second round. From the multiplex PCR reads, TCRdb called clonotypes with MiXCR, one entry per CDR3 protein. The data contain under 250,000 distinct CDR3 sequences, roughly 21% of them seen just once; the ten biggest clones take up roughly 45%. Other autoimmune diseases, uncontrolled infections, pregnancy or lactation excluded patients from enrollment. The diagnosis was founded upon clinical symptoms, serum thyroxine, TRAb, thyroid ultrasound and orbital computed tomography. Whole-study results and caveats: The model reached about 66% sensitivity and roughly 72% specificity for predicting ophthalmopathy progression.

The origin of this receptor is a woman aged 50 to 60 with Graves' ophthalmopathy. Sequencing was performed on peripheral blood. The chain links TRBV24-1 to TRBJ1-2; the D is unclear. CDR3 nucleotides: TGTGCCACCAGTGAGCGGACGTGGTATGGCTACACCTTC. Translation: CATSERTWYGYTF.